This is a list of T cell receptor beta chains from one sample in a study of immune cell composition in non-small cell lung cancer. Method: immunoSEQ multiplex PCR; TCRdb's copy keeps in-frame clones and lacks some. The sample includes fewer than 15,000 clones, about two thirds of them seen just once. Source material: lung tumor tissue. The receptors here all came from a human donor with non-small cell lung cancer. Each CDR3 is given with its conserved first and last residue. D genes are given only for firm matches. The size field is filled for only some rows; it gives once, few, many or a size class.

few TRBJ1-5 NA TRBV7-9 13 TGTGCCAGCAGCCGATTCCGGAATCAGCCCCAGCATTTT CASSRFRNQPQHF
NA TRBJ2-7 TRBD1 TRBV18 16 TGTGCCAGCTCACCATTCTACGCTACACAGGGGACCGAGCAGTACTTC CASSPFYATQGTEQYF
once TRBJ1-2 NA TRBV29-1 13 TGCAGCGTTGACTCCCAGGGTGTCGGTGGCTACACCTTC CSVDSQGVGGYTF
NA TRBJ2-3 TRBD1 TRBV7-9 16 TGTGCCAGCAGCCCAGGGACAGGGGGTATGACAGATACGCAGTATTTT CASSPGTGGMTDTQYF
NA TRBJ1-4 TRBD1 TRBV7-8 13 TGTGCCAGCAGCTCAGGAGGGGGCGGAAGACTGTTTTTT CASSSGGGGRLFF
NA TRBJ1-3 NA TRBV19 18 TGTGCCAGTACCATGATGGTGTACAGGGAAACCTCTGGAAACACCATATATTTT CASTMMVYRETSGNTIYF
NA TRBJ2-3 NA TRBV18 15 TGTGCCAGCTCAGGACTACTTTCTAGCACAGATACGCAGTATTTT CASSGLLSSTDTQYF
NA TRBJ2-7 NA TRBV19 13 TGTGCCAGTAGCCTACTTAACTCCTACGAGCAGTACTTC CASSLLNSYEQYF
NA TRBJ1-2 NA TRBV5-4 15 TGTGCCAGCAACCCCGGAAGGGAGTCTTACTATGGCTACACCTTC CASNPGRESYYGYTF
few TRBJ1-2 NA TRBV9 13 TGTGCCAGCAGTCTAAAGGGAGGCTATGGCTACACCTTC CASSLKGGYGYTF
few TRBJ1-3 NA TRBV11-2 15 TGTGCCAGCACCCCTGGACAGAGCTCTGGAAACACCATATATTTT CASTPGQSSGNTIYF
NA TRBJ1-2 NA TRBV19 13 TGTGCCAGTAGTCCCCCGGACATTAGTGGACACACCTTC CASSPPDISGHTF
NA TRBJ1-5 TRBD1 TRBV27 19 TGTGCCAGCAGTTCCCGTCGCGGGACAGGAAATTATAGCAATCAGCCCCAGCATTTT CASSSRRGTGNYSNQPQHF
few TRBJ2-7 TRBD1 TRBV4-3 15 TGCGCCAGCAGCCAACTACCCGGACAGGCCTACGAGCAGTACTTC CASSQLPGQAYEQYF
NA TRBJ2-5 NA TRBV7-8 15 TGTGCCAGCAGCTATAACGGGGGATACCAAGAGACCCAGTACTTC CASSYNGGYQETQYF
once TRBJ1-5 NA TRBV5-1 15 TGCGCCAGCAGCCCCCAGGGAGGGTTTGGTCAGCCCCAGCATTTT CASSPQGGFGQPQHF
NA TRBJ1-2 NA TRBV10-3 12 TGTGCCATCAGCCAGAGGGACTATGGCTACACCTTC CAISQRDYGYTF
few TRBJ1-1 NA TRBV19 18 TGTGCCAGTAGTCCGGGGGTTCTATTTTGGGCGCTGAACACTGAAGCTTTCTTT CASSPGVLFWALNTEAFF
NA TRBJ1-4 TRBD1 TRBV5-1 14 TGCGCCAGCAGCTTGGAAAACAGGGGTGAAAAACTGTTTTTT CASSLENRGEKLFF
NA TRBJ1-6 TRBD1 TRBV4-1 15 TGCGCCAGCAGCCCATCCGGACAGGGTAGTTCACCCCTCCACTTT CASSPSGQGSSPLHF
NA TRBJ1-5 TRBD1 TRBV7-2 15 TGTGCCAGCAGCTTAAATAGGGGGACAGCCCAACCCCAGCATTTT CASSLNRGTAQPQHF
NA TRBJ2-2 TRBD2 TRBV6-4 18 TGTGCCAGCAGTGATTACCCGAGGGGCGGGGGGCACACCGGGGAGCTGTTTTTT CASSDYPRGGGHTGELFF
NA TRBJ2-7 NA TRBV29-1 13 TGCAGCGTTGGAGGGCAACCTTTGGGAGAGCAGTACTTC CSVGGQPLGEQYF
NA TRBJ1-5 NA TRBV18 16 TGTGCCAGCTCCCCCGTGGGGAGTGGCAGCAATCAGCCCCAGCATTTT CASSPVGSGSNQPQHF
NA TRBJ2-1 NA TRBV11-2 16 TGTGCCAGCAGCTTAGAGGCCCAGGGGGGATACAATGAGCAGTTCTTC CASSLEAQGGYNEQFF
NA TRBJ2-2 NA TRBV18 16 TGTGCCAGCTCACTAGAGGACGGGGTAAACACCGGGGAGCTGTTTTTT CASSLEDGVNTGELFF
NA TRBJ2-5 TRBD2 TRBV7-2 16 TGTGCCAGCAGCTTAGCTAGCGGGGGGAACCAAGAGACCCAGTACTTC CASSLASGGNQETQYF
NA TRBJ2-4 NA TRBV27 17 TGTGCCAGCAGTTTATCGGGGGGACTCCTAGCCAAAAACATTCAGTACTTC CASSLSGGLLAKNIQYF
NA TRBJ1-2 NA TRBV5-1 14 TGCGCCAGCACCTGGGGCACTCAGAACTATGGCTACACCTTC CASTWGTQNYGYTF
few TRBJ1-3 TRBD1 TRBV5-1 17 TGCGCCAGCAGCTTGGATCGGGACAGCGACTCTGGAAACACCATATATTTT CASSLDRDSDSGNTIYF
NA TRBJ1-1 NA TRBV7-3 14 TGTGCCAGCAGCTTAAGTCTTGCAGGTGCTGAAGCTTTCTTT CASSLSLAGAEAFF
NA TRBJ1-2 NA TRBV7-3 15 TGTGCCAGCAGCTTATCGGGGCGGGGGGTCTATGGCTACACCTTC CASSLSGRGVYGYTF
NA TRBJ2-7 NA TRBV19 13 TGTGCCAGTAGTCCAGACACCTCCTACGAGCAGTACTTC CASSPDTSYEQYF
few TRBJ1-1 TRBD1 TRBV7-9 16 TGTGCCAGCAGCTCTCGGGACAGGGGGGCGAACACTGAAGCTTTCTTT CASSSRDRGANTEAFF
NA TRBJ1-2 TRBD1 TRBV29-1 13 TGCAGCGTAGGGACAGGGGGCGATTCCGGCTACACCTTC CSVGTGGDSGYTF
NA TRBJ1-4 NA TRBV4-3 13 TGCGCCAGCAGCCAGTCGTATAATGAAAAACTGTTTTTT CASSQSYNEKLFF
NA TRBJ1-2 TRBD1 TRBV4-2 15 TGTGCCAGCAGCCAATTAGGGCTCCGGGACAGTGGCTACACCTTC CASSQLGLRDSGYTF
NA TRBJ2-3 NA TRBV11-3 17 TGTGCCAGCAGCTTAGGACACCATGACCCTAGCACAGATACGCAGTATTTT CASSLGHHDPSTDTQYF
once TRBJ1-1 NA TRBV10-3 14 TGTGCCATCAGTGAGCGAGGGGGGGGGACTGAAGCTTTCTTT CAISERGGGTEAFF
NA TRBJ1-2 TRBD1 TRBV18 14 TGTGCCAGCTACGGGACAGGATCTAACTATGGCTACACCTTC CASYGTGSNYGYTF
NA TRBJ2-5 TRBD1 TRBV7-2 16 TGTGCCAGCAGCCCCTCCCACAGGGGAGTGATCGAGACCCAGTACTTC CASSPSHRGVIETQYF
NA TRBJ1-2 NA TRBV27 14 TGTGCCAGCAGTTTATCGGGTCCAGGGAATGGCTACACCTTC CASSLSGPGNGYTF
NA TRBJ2-2 TRBD2 TRBV11-2 16 TGTGCCAGCAGCTTAGGGGCGGGGGGCCGGACCGGGGAGCTGTTTTTT CASSLGAGGRTGELFF